This T cell receptor (beta chain) stems from a study of blood T cell repertoires in COVID-19. In the original processing: Using reference gene primer amplification, nucleated cell counts were estimated. The assay was immunoSEQ multiplex PCR, and TCRdb's table has in-frame clones only and misses some. That table gives V, J and clone size, and the DNA gave D and trimming. The table shows hundreds of thousands of clones, with about 88% occurring only once. V was pared by 0 bases and J by 4 bases, with 15 bases between. The CDR3 length is 17 residues. Germline CDR1 is LGHNA and CDR2 is YSLEER. Across 20 to 25 US areas, participants ranged in age from about 18 to 90 years. Two negative PCRs, clearance, or symptom resolution had been documented for recovered Cohort 3 donors.

The chain carries TRBV4-3 and TRBJ2-2; D is perhaps TRBD1 (7 bases). Specimen: PBMCs or T cells enriched from blood (not recorded which). This clonotype was obtained from a woman between 50 and 59 years old who had recovered from COVID-19. CDR3 bases: TGCGCCAGCAGCCAAGAGTCGCCAGGGGGGATCACCGGGGAGCTGTTTTTT. It encodes CASSQESPGGITGELFF.